One and the same sample provided the 19 T cell receptor beta chains below, sequenced in a study of human T cells and chemical hapten exposure (dated by TCRdb to about 2021). In the paper's terms, the time point label means: healthy volunteer bleed at 2 weeks. Total RNA was extracted from unfractionated whole blood that had been collected in Tempus Blood RNA tubes. Preparation of the library involved RACE. The sequencer was a NextSeq 500. The raw public reads went through TCRdb reprocessing: fastp at Q25, MiXCR clone calling, in-frame beta chains kept. For every CDR3 protein sequence, its rows merge into one entry that carries the most common genes and DNA. For this sample the table gives 25,000 to 35,000 distinct CDR3 sequences, of which 7.4% were detected only once. The ten largest clones take up approximately 10% of the sample. Specimen: whole blood. Receptor source: a human donor in good health. Some clones in this sample may be carry-over from other donors' samples.

This clonotype has a count of ten or more. The chain combines TRBV24-1 with TRBJ2-2, with TRBD1 matching 7 bases. V was clipped by 9 bases and J by 1 base; unmatched bases: 4. The CDR3 totals 14 residues. Germline CDR1 is KGHDR and CDR2 is SFDVKD. The CDR3 DNA sequence: TGTGCCACCCGGGGACAGCGGAACACCGGGGAGCTGTTTTTT. Its translation: CATRGQRNTGELFF.

The chain couples TRBV15 to TRBJ1-6; 12 bases agree with TRBD1. The CDR3 has 15 amino acids. Looked up from germline, CDR1 is LNHNV and CDR2 is YYDKDF (reference sequence). Germline trimming cut 3 bases from V and 9 bases from J; bases unmatched to any gene: 3. CDR3 sequence: CATSRGQGAGSPLHF. Here the CDR3 DNA reads TGTGCCACCAGCAGGGGACAGGGGGCAGGTTCACCCCTCCACTTT. The full variable domain, in which reference TRBV15 and TRBJ1-6 provide the parts outside the CDR3, is DAMVIQNPRYQVTQFGKPVTLSCSQTLNHNVMYWYQQKSSQAPKLLFHYYDKDFNNEADTPDNFQSRRPNTSFCFLDIRSPGLGDTAMYLCATSRGQGAGSPLHFGNGTRLTVT.

The sample holds a few counts of this clonotype. The gene calls are TRBV20-1 and TRBJ1-1; tentatively, D is TRBD1 (5 bases). Germline CDR1 and CDR2: DFQATT and SNEGSKA (reference sequence). V was shortened by 1 base and J by 5 bases, with 23 bases between the two germline ends. This CDR3 comprises 17 residues. CDR3 bases: TGCAGTGCTAGAGCGAGGACCCCTGGGACGGGCGGAACTGAAGCTTTCTTT. Its protein is CSARARTPGTGGTEAFF.

This clonotype appeared many times. This chain's CDR3 is CASSPLGGSNQPQHF. Here the CDR3 DNA reads TGTGCCAGCAGTCCCCTGGGGGGGAGCAATCAGCCCCAGCATTTT. This chain uses TRBV6-2 or TRBV6-3 with TRBJ1-5; TRBD1 might be the D (5 bases). The CDR3 totals 15 residues. V was shortened by 5 bases and J by 1 base, with 12 bases between the two germline ends. Germline V gives CDR1 MNHEY, CDR2 SVGEGT.

The table lists this clonotype with many counts. The chain recombines TRBV6-6 with TRBJ1-5; 9 nucleotides match TRBD1. Germline CDR1 reads MNHNY; CDR2 reads SVGAGI (reference sequence). Unmatched junction bases numbered 15, after V lost 6 bases and J lost 6 bases. This CDR3 has 17 amino acids. CDR3 sequence (DNA): TGTGCCAGCAGGGCTCCGGGACAGGGTTCATGGGCTCAGCCCCAGCATTTT. This encodes CASRAPGQGSWAQPQHF.

This clonotype has a count of ten or more. The chain uses TRBV6-2 or TRBV6-3 and TRBJ2-7, with no clear D. CDR3 length equals 12 residues. From germline, CDR1 is MNHEY and CDR2 SVGEGT. V was clipped by 4 bases and J by 1 base, with 5 bases between them. The CDR3: CASSFGSYEQYF. The CDR3 region has the DNA TGTGCCAGCAGTTTCGGGTCCTACGAGCAGTACTTC.

There are many counts of this clonotype. The chain joins TRBV7-6 to TRBJ2-7, with D perhaps matching TRBD2 (6 bases). The CDR3 totals 13 residues. CDR1 and CDR2 (germline): SGHVS, FNYEAQ. V lost 6 bases and J 3 bases, leaving 12 bases between the germline ends. The CDR3 is CASSPVGGYEQYF. The CDR3 region has the DNA TGTGCCAGCAGTCCGGTCGGGGGCTACGAGCAGTACTTC.

The J gene is TRBJ1-1, the V gene TRBV4-2, with 8 bases identical to TRBD1. CDR1 is LGHNA, CDR2 YNFKEQ, per germline. This CDR3 spans 15 amino acids. V was clipped by 4 bases and J by 4 bases; unmatched bases: 8. The chain's CDR3 is CASSLDRAGGTEAFF. The DNA for the CDR3 is TGTGCCAGCAGCCTGGACAGGGCCGGGGGCACTGAAGCTTTCTTT.

This clonotype turned up a few times. The V and J genes are TRBV7-9 and TRBJ2-2; 15 bases map to TRBD2. Germline V gene sequence: CDR1 SEHNR, CDR2 FQNEAQ (reference sequence). CDR3 size: 18 residues. V trimming: 5 bases; J trimming: 6 bases; junction bases outside the gene matches: 10. The CDR3 coding sequence is TGTGCCAGCAGCGCGATTGGGACTAGCGGGAGGTCGGCCGGGGAGCTGTTTTTT. This encodes CASSAIGTSGRSAGELFF.

This rearrangement joins TRBV28 to TRBJ1-2; D unclear. This CDR3 spans 13 amino acids. Germline V lookup: CDR1 MDHEN, CDR2 SYDVKM. Trimming pared 8 bases from V and 5 bases from J, leaving 15 bases between. The CDR3 protein is CASSAGRIYGYTF. DNA for the CDR3: TGTGCCAGCTCTGCAGGAAGAATTTATGGCTACACCTTC.

The CDR3 region is CASSNAWTQYF. The CDR3 DNA reads TGTGCCAGCAGCAACGCCTGGACCCAGTACTTC. The chain uses TRBV7-2 and TRBJ2-5, with no clear D. The CDR3 has 11 residues. V shed 5 bases and J shed 7 bases, with 8 bases lying between them. CDR1 is SGHTA, CDR2 FQGNSA, per germline.

This clonotype was counted many times. This sequence joins TRBV21-1 and TRBJ2-7; TRBD1, the D gene given by the table, was not confirmed from the DNA. TRBV21-1 is flagged as a pseudogene. The CDR3 is 11 residues long. CDR3 sequence reads: CAKQLPGEQYF. CDR3 coding DNA: TGTGCCAAGCAACTGCCCGGCGAGCAGTACTTC.

This chain links TRBV28 with TRBJ1-3; tentative D call: TRBD1 (6 bases). Trimming removed 3 bases at V and 4 bases at J, with 13 bases between. The CDR3 has 15 amino acids. Germline CDR1 reads MDHEN; CDR2 reads SYDVKM. Here the CDR3 reads CASSFPGAGGNTIYF. The CDR3 DNA reads TGTGCCAGCAGTTTCCCGGGGGCGGGAGGAAACACCATATATTTT. The variable domain in full, with the rest retrieved from reference TRBV28 and TRBJ1-3, is DVKVTQSSRYLVKRTGEKVFLECVQDMDHENMFWYRQDPGLGLRLIYFSYDVKMKEKGDIPEGYSVSREKKERFSLILESASTNQTSMYLCASSFPGAGGNTIYFGEGSWLTVV.

This clonotype was observed at least ten times. DNA for the CDR3: TGTGCCAGCAGTGAAGCGGGACGAGGGTCCTACGAGCAGTACTTC. Its translation: CASSEAGRGSYEQYF. The chain recombines TRBV2 with TRBJ2-7; the D call may be TRBD1 or TRBD2 (5 bases each). Germline assignment: CDR1 SNHLY and CDR2 FYNNEI. V was shortened by 0 bases and J by 1 base, with 10 bases between the two germline ends. This CDR3 is built from 15 residues.

At least ten counts were recorded for this clonotype. The chain is built from TRBV6-6 and TRBJ2-7, with 10 nucleotides matching TRBD1. The CDR3 runs 15 residues. V shed 0 bases and J 2 bases; nucleotides not matched to a gene: 1. Germline V lookup: CDR1 MNHNY, CDR2 SVGAGI (reference sequence). The CDR3, as DNA: TGTGCCAGCAGTTACTCTGGACAGGGGGCCTACGAGCAGTACTTC. Its translation: CASSYSGQGAYEQYF.

Note on this clonotype: This CDR3 fails to terminate in the conserved phenylalanine or tryptophan, so it likely reflects a read error. The CDR3 sequence is CASSRGLGRNTEAFS. The CDR3 region has the DNA TGTGCCAGCAGCCGGGGGTTGGGGCGTAACACTGAAGCTTTCTCT. This chain joins TRBV3-1 and TRBJ1-1; a weak D match, TRBD1 (5 bases). CDR1 LGHDT and CDR2 YNNKEL come from the germline V gene (reference sequence). CDR3 length: 15 amino acids. Trimming took off 4 bases at V and 2 bases at J, with 14 bases between the two ends.

The CDR3 nucleotides are TGTGCCAGCAGGGGCAGCGGGGGGTCCCTCTCTGGGGCCAACGTCCTGACTTTC. Its protein product is CASRGSGGSLSGANVLTF. The chain couples TRBV6-2 or TRBV6-3 to TRBJ2-6; 9 bases match TRBD2. J lost 0 bases, V lost 6 bases, and 9 bases had no gene match. CDR1 is MNHEY and CDR2 is SVGEGT in the germline V gene. The CDR3 extends over 18 amino acids.

The J gene is TRBJ1-1, the V gene TRBV29-1; 7 bases map to TRBD1. The germline CDR1 and CDR2 sequences are SQVTM and ANQGSEA. Trimming took 5 bases from V and 4 from J; bases not matched to a gene: 7. The CDR3 totals 13 residues. CDR3: CSVTDRVATEAFF. The CDR3 coding sequence is TGCAGCGTTACCGACAGGGTGGCCACTGAAGCTTTCTTT.

V usage is TRBV7-2 and J usage is TRBJ1-3; TRBD1 aligns across 10 bases. Germline V CDR1 and CDR2: SGHTA, FQGNSA. This CDR3 region has 16 residues. J lost 1 base, V lost 5 bases, and 5 bases had no gene match. In nucleotides, the CDR3 is TGTGCCAGCAGCCCACGGACAGGGGGGTCTGGAAACACCATATATTTT. This sequence encodes CASSPRTGGSGNTIYF.